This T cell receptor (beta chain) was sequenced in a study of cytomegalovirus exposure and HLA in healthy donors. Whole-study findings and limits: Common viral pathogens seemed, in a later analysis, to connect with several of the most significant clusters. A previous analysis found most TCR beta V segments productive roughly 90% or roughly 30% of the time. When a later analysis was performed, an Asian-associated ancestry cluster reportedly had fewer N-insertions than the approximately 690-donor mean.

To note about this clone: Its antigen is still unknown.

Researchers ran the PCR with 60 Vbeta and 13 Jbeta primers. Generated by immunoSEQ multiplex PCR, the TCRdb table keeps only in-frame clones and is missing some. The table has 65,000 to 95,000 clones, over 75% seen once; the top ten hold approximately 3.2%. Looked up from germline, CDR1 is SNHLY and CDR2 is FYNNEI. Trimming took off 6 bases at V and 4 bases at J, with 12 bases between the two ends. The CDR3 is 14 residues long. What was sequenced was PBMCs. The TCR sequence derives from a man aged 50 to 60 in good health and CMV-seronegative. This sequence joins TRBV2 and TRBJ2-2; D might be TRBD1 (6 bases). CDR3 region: CASRTGPATGELFF. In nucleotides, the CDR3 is TGTGCCAGCAGGACAGGCCCAGCCACCGGGGAGCTGTTTTTT.